The 30 T cell receptor beta chains given below trace back to one sample, sequenced in a study of T cell responses to AZD1222 COVID-19 vaccine. Produced via immunoSEQ multiplex PCR; TCRdb's table is partial and in-frame only. The sample shows 60,000 to 80,000 clones, 80% of them seen only once. Material: peripheral blood, obtained 28 days after the second AZD1222 dose. The receptor set was obtained from an adult who received the AZD1222 COVID-19 vaccine.

This sequence joins TRBV7-8 and TRBJ2-2; D unresolved. Germline CDR1 is SGHVS and CDR2 is FQNEAQ. The CDR3 runs to 13 residues. Trimming cost V 3 bases and J 1 base, with 3 bases left between them. The CDR3 reads CASSFENTGELFF. DNA for the CDR3: TGTGCCAGCAGCTTCGAGAACACCGGGGAGCTGTTTTTT.

The J gene is TRBJ1-1, the V gene TRBV19, with 8 positions matching TRBD1. The CDR3 is 13 residues long. The J segment lost 5 bases and the V segment lost 5 bases, leaving 4 bases of the junction unmatched. The germline CDR1 and CDR2 sequences are LNHDA and SQIVND (reference sequence). The CDR3 is CASSSDRGTEAFF. CDR3 nucleotide sequence: TGTGCCAGTAGTTCAGACAGGGGAACTGAAGCTTTCTTT.

V usage is TRBV7-9 and J usage is TRBJ1-1; D is possibly TRBD1 (6 bases). Trimming shortened V by 6 bases and J by 1 base, and 18 bases separated the two germline ends. Per germline, CDR1 SEHNR and CDR2 FQNEAQ (reference sequence). The CDR3 totals 16 residues. The CDR3 sequence is CASSQGVQGSNTEAFF. The CDR3 region has the DNA TGTGCCAGCAGTCAAGGGGTCCAGGGGTCGAACACTGAAGCTTTCTTT.

This clone has a handful of counts. The chain carries TRBV7-9 and TRBJ2-1; the D is unclear. This CDR3 has 14 residues. V lost 5 bases and J lost 5, with 13 bases in between. The germline V gene has CDR1 SEHNR and CDR2 FQNEAQ (reference sequence). For the CDR3, the DNA is TGTGCCAGCAGCCCTACTGAGGCGCACAATGAGCAGTTCTTC. Translating gives CASSPTEAHNEQFF.

The rearrangement joins TRBV28 to TRBJ1-4; weak D call: TRBD1 (5 bases). CDR3 length equals 12 residues. CDR1 is MDHEN, CDR2 SYDVKM, per germline. With 6 bases removed from V and 7 bases from J, the gap between germline ends came to 9 bases. The CDR3 reads CASSQQGEKLFF. For the CDR3, the DNA is TGTGCCAGCAGCCAGCAGGGTGAAAAACTGTTTTTT.

The CDR3 sequence: CASSYHGTVGGYTF. CDR3 bases: TGTGCCAGCAGTTACCACGGGACAGTTGGAGGCTACACCTTC. The rearrangement links TRBV6-5 to TRBJ1-2; TRBD1 matches at 7 bases. The junction had 8 bases not matched to a gene; V was cut back by 2 bases and J by 8 bases. Germline values: CDR1 MNHEY, CDR2 SVGAGI. The CDR3 has 14 residues.

This clone occurred a few times. This rearrangement joins TRBV13 to TRBJ2-1; D might be TRBD2 (6 bases). The V end was cut by 4 bases, the J end by 4 bases, with 14 bases between. From germline, CDR1 is PRHDT and CDR2 FYEKMQ (reference sequence). This CDR3 region has 15 residues. The chain's CDR3 is CASSSRLGPYNEQFF. CDR3 DNA: TGTGCCAGCAGCTCCCGACTAGGCCCATACAATGAGCAGTTCTTC.

The chain combines TRBV5-6 with TRBJ2-7, with TRBD1 identical over 9 bases. The CDR3 runs 15 residues. With 4 bases clipped from V and 6 bases from J, the junction kept 11 bases outside the gene matches. Per the germline V gene, CDR1 is SGHDT and CDR2 is YYEEEE. CDR3 amino acids: CASSRNTGGLSEQYF. DNA for the CDR3: TGTGCCAGCAGCCGGAACACAGGGGGCCTCTCCGAGCAGTACTTC.

The chain uses TRBV28 and TRBJ2-7; no reliable D call. Trimming removed 8 bases at V and 1 base at J, with 12 bases between. This CDR3 is 13 amino acids long. Germline-derived CDR1 and CDR2 are MDHEN and SYDVKM. CDR3 residues: CASGRPGSYEQYF. In DNA, the CDR3 is TGTGCCAGCGGCCGACCCGGGTCCTACGAGCAGTACTTC.

The chain joins TRBV13 to TRBJ2-7; 9 bases line up with TRBD2. CDR1 and CDR2 from the germline V gene are PRHDT and FYEKMQ (reference sequence). J lost 0 bases, V lost 4 bases, and 10 bases had no gene match. The CDR3 has 17 residues. For the CDR3, the DNA is TGTGCCAGCAGCTCCTTAATGAGCGGGGGGCACTCCTACGAGCAGTACTTC. Translating gives CASSSLMSGGHSYEQYF.

The genes are TRBV9 and TRBJ2-2, with D perhaps TRBD1 (5 bases). The CDR3 has 14 residues. Germline assignment: CDR1 SGDLS and CDR2 YYNGEE. The ends were cut back, 3 bases at V and 6 bases at J, with 12 bases in the middle. CDR3: CASSATTGSGELFF. The CDR3 DNA is TGTGCCAGCAGCGCGACAACAGGCTCCGGGGAGCTGTTTTTT.

This chain links TRBV13 with TRBJ1-1; D gene unclear. V was clipped by 3 bases and J by 2 bases, with 7 bases between them. CDR1 and CDR2 from the germline V gene are PRHDT and FYEKMQ (reference sequence). The CDR3 is made up of 13 amino acids. The CDR3 DNA follows: TGTGCCAGCAGCTTGGACCGCAACACTGAAGCTTTCTTT. Its protein is CASSLDRNTEAFF.

CDR3 sequence (DNA): TGTGCCAGCACTACACAGAACTCCTATAATTCACCCCTCCACTTT. It translates to CASTTQNSYNSPLHF. V usage is TRBV28 and J usage is TRBJ1-6; unclear D gene. CDR3 length: 15 amino acids. V was cut by 7 bases and J by 0 bases, with 10 bases left in between. CDR1 is MDHEN and CDR2 is SYDVKM in the germline V gene.

The CDR3 nucleotides are TGTGCCAGCAGCTTAGCGGGCAGTAGCAATCAGCCCCAGCATTTT. Translating gives CASSLAGSSNQPQHF. The rearrangement links TRBV11-2 to TRBJ1-5; D is undetermined. V was trimmed by 1 base and J by 0 bases, leaving 7 bases between them. Germline CDR1 is SGHAT and CDR2 is FQNNGV. The CDR3 is made up of 15 amino acids.

This clone occurred once. V and J are TRBV4-3 and TRBJ2-3, with 7 bases lining up with TRBD2. The germline CDR1 and CDR2 sequences are LGHNA and YSLEER. The length of the CDR3 is 15 residues. V lost 5 bases to trimming and J lost 2 bases; unmatched junction nucleotides: 7. Written as DNA, the CDR3 is TGCGCCAGCAGCTTGGGGGGGGGACCCACAGATACGCAGTATTTT. Protein: CASSLGGGPTDTQYF.

The chain combines TRBV5-5 with TRBJ2-1, with TRBD1 matching 9 bases. V gave up 2 bases and J gave up 4 bases; unmatched junction bases: 7. The V gene's germline CDR1 is SGHKS and CDR2 YYEKEE (reference sequence). The CDR3 is 16 amino acids. The DNA for the CDR3 is TGTGCCAGCAGCTTTGGTACCGGGACAGGGTACAATGAGCAGTTCTTC. Translation: CASSFGTGTGYNEQFF.

The CDR3 nucleotides are TGTGCCAGCAGTCCCAGGACAAGGTATAGCAATCAGCCCCAGCATTTT. Amino acid sequence: CASSPRTRYSNQPQHF. This sequence joins TRBV28 and TRBJ1-5; D perhaps matches TRBD1 (5 bases). The V end lost 5 bases, the J end lost 0 bases, and 14 bases lay between the germline ends. The germline V gene encodes CDR1 MDHEN and CDR2 SYDVKM. CDR3 length equals 16 residues.

The rearrangement joins TRBV6-4 to TRBJ2-1; no definite D call. The germline V and J ends were trimmed by 2 bases and 5 bases, with 10 bases remaining between them. Germline CDR1 reads MRHNA; CDR2 reads SNTAGT. The CDR3 covers 14 residues. This CDR3 reads CASSDPTTNNEQFF. For the CDR3, the DNA is TGTGCCAGCAGTGACCCCACCACTAACAATGAGCAGTTCTTC.

The rearrangement uses TRBV19 and TRBJ1-5; 8 bases line up with TRBD1. Looked up from germline, CDR1 is LNHDA and CDR2 is SQIVND (reference sequence). This CDR3 spans 19 amino acids. V dropped 6 bases and J dropped 2; count of bases not matched to a gene: 18. CDR3 loop: CASRAPGTGGRWGNQPQHF. CDR3 nucleotides: TGTGCCAGTAGAGCCCCCGGGACAGGAGGCCGTTGGGGCAATCAGCCCCAGCATTTT.

V and J are TRBV7-9 and TRBJ2-2; D possibly corresponds to TRBD1 (5 bases). Germline CDR1 is SEHNR and CDR2 is FQNEAQ (reference sequence). The CDR3 runs 14 residues. The V and J ends lost 5 bases and 4 bases respectively, with 11 bases between them. The CDR3 coding sequence is TGTGCCAGCAGCAGGGGATCCGGCACCGGGGAGCTGTTTTTT. Protein: CASSRGSGTGELFF.

The chain links TRBV29-1 to TRBJ2-5; D not resolved. Deletions cut 3 bases from V and 7 bases from J, with 9 bases between. Germline CDR1 and CDR2: SQVTM and ANQGSEA. There are 11 residues in the CDR3. The DNA of the CDR3 is TGCAGCGTTGATACCGCCGGGACCCAGTACTTC. Translation gives CSVDTAGTQYF.

The gene calls are TRBV5-6 and TRBJ1-3; TRBD1 agrees at 7 bases. Unmatched junction bases numbered 3, after V lost 2 bases and J lost 4 bases. CDR1 is SGHDT and CDR2 is YYEEEE in the germline V gene. This CDR3 is built from 14 residues. The DNA of the CDR3 is TGTGCCAGCAGCTTTTCGACAGGGGGAAACACCATATATTTT. It specifies CASSFSTGGNTIYF.

This clone was seen a few times. The chain uses TRBV30 and TRBJ1-6; a possible D gene is TRBD1 (6 bases). The CDR3 has 15 amino acids. The V gene lost 3 bases and the J gene lost 5 bases, with 14 bases spanning the gap. Germline V CDR1 and CDR2: GTSNPN, SVGIG (reference sequence). The CDR3 spells CAWRDASGDNSPLHF. DNA of the CDR3: TGTGCCTGGAGAGATGCTTCAGGGGATAATTCACCCCTCCACTTT.

The rearrangement uses TRBV27 and TRBJ2-5, with D maybe TRBD2 (5 bases). Germline V gives CDR1 MNHEY, CDR2 SMNVEV (reference sequence). CDR3 length equals 15 residues. V was pared by 3 bases and J by 4 bases, with 15 bases between. CDR3 DNA: TGTGCCAGCAGTTTTGGACTCCGAGGTGCAGAGACCCAGTACTTC. Its protein is CASSFGLRGAETQYF.

The chain uses TRBV9 and TRBJ2-3; 7 nucleotides line up with TRBD2. The CDR3 covers 15 residues. CDR1 and CDR2 (germline): SGDLS, YYNGEE. V was clipped by 2 bases and J by 3 bases; unmatched bases: 6. CDR3 region: CASSVSLAETDTQYF. CDR3 DNA sequence: TGTGCCAGCAGCGTCAGTCTAGCGGAGACAGATACGCAGTATTTT.

The chain is built from TRBV21-1 and TRBJ1-2. TRBV21-1 is marked as a pseudogene. The CDR3 extends over 13 amino acids. CDR3 amino acids: CASSKGGVRTYTF. CDR3 DNA sequence: TGTGCCAGCAGCAAGGGGGGGGTAAGAACCTACACCTTC.

The rearrangement joins TRBV2 to TRBJ1-6; weak D call: TRBD1 (6 bases). V gave up 3 bases and J gave up 1 base, with 7 bases separating them. There are 15 residues in the CDR3. Germline CDR1 reads SNHLY; CDR2 reads FYNNEI. The CDR3 sequence: CASSDRGSYNSPLHF. Here the CDR3 DNA reads TGTGCCAGCAGTGATAGGGGGTCCTATAATTCACCCCTCCACTTT.

V and J are TRBV5-1 and TRBJ1-4; tentative D call: TRBD1 (5 bases). From germline, CDR1 is SGHRS and CDR2 YFSETQ. V lost 4 bases, J lost 0 bases, and 13 bases lay in between. This CDR3 has 16 amino acids. The CDR3 nucleotides read TGCGCCAGCAGCCCCGGGACGGCTGCAACTAATGAAAAACTGTTTTTT. Its protein is CASSPGTAATNEKLFF.

The V call is TRBV2, the J call TRBJ2-2, with a tentative D call TRBD2 (6 bases). From germline, CDR1 is SNHLY and CDR2 FYNNEI. This CDR3 comprises 15 residues. V was shortened by 6 bases and J by 0 bases, with 11 bases between the two germline ends. The CDR3 loop reads CASRAGTSNTGELFF. CDR3 DNA sequence: TGTGCCAGCAGGGCCGGGACTTCGAACACCGGGGAGCTGTTTTTT.

The rearrangement links TRBV6-6 to TRBJ1-1, with 7 bases aligning to TRBD1. This CDR3 spans 12 amino acids. V gave up 4 bases and J gave up 6 bases; unmatched junction bases: 2. Germline CDR1 is MNHNY and CDR2 is SVGAGI (reference sequence). The DNA for the CDR3 is TGTGCCAGCAGTTCGGGACAGTCTGAAGCTTTCTTT. Translated, it gives CASSSGQSEAFF.